The sequence of this T cell receptor beta chain was determined in a study of CD8 T cells in ankylosing spondylitis. MiXCR, applied by TCRdb to the 5' RACE reads, yields one record per CDR3 protein. Altogether 800,000 to 900,000 distinct CDR3 sequences are present, around 11% being singletons, with the ten largest covering 0.51%. The sample holds a few counts of this clonotype. Its matching antigen is unknown. Germline-derived CDR1 and CDR2 are MDHEN and SYDVKM. The length of the CDR3 is 12 residues. The V end lost 3 bases, the J end lost 9 bases, and 9 bases lay between the germline ends. Study-wide points: Typical of ankylosing spondylitis blood, it appeared, was a TCR beta motif of several highly homologous variants. Relatively scarce in peripheral blood, disease-linked clones were CD8+.

The sequencing input was blood, either unsorted or a sorted T cell fraction (not recorded which). This chain joins TRBV28 and TRBJ2-1, with D unclear. The TCR was taken from a male donor with ankylosing spondylitis. DNA for the CDR3: TGTGCCAGCAGTTTCGGGCGCATTGAGCAGTTCTTC. Amino acids: CASSFGRIEQFF. The full variable domain, in which reference TRBV28 and TRBJ2-1 provide the parts outside the CDR3, is DVKVTQSSRYLVKRTGEKVFLECVQDMDHENMFWYRQDPGLGLRLIYFSYDVKMKEKGDIPEGYSVSREKKERFSLILESASTNQTSMYLCASSFGRIEQFFGPGTRLTVL.